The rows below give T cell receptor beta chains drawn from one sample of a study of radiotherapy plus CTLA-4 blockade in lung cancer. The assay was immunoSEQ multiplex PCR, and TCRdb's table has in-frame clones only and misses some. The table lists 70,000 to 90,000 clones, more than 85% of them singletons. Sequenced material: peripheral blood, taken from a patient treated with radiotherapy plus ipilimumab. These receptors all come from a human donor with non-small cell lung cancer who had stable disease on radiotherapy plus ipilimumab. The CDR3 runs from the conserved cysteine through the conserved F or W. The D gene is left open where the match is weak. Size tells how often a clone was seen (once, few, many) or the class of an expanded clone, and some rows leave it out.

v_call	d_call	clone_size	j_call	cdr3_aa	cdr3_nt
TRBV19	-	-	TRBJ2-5	CASSFAEETQYF	TGTGCCAGTAGTTTCGCGGAAGAGACCCAGTACTTC
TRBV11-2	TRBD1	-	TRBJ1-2	CASSRPQGANYGYTF	TGTGCCAGCAGCCGCCCACAGGGGGCAAACTATGGCTACACCTTC
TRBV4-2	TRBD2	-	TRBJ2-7	CASSRGGASGPTYEQYF	TGTGCCAGCAGCCGGGGCGGGGCTAGCGGGCCTACCTACGAGCAGTACTTC
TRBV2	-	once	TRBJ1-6	CASRGDSYNSPLHF	TGTGCCAGCAGGGGGGACTCCTATAATTCACCCCTCCACTTT
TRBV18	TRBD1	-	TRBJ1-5	CASSPGQVVQPQHF	TGTGCCAGCTCACCGGGACAGGTAGTCCAGCCCCAGCATTTT
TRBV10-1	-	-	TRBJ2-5	CASSEDPGQASTQYF	TGCGCCAGCAGTGAGGACCCGGGTCAGGCTTCGACCCAGTACTTC
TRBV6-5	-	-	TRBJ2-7	CASSAGAWYEQYF	TGTGCCAGCAGTGCGGGGGCCTGGTACGAGCAGTACTTC
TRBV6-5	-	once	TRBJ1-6	CASSFTGNSPLHF	TGTGCCAGCAGTTTCACAGGGAATTCACCCCTCCACTTT
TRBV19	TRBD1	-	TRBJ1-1	CASKGQGGTEAFF	TGTGCCAGTAAGGGCCAGGGGGGGACTGAAGCTTTCTTT
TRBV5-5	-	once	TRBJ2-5	CASATFSGGETQYF	TGTGCCAGCGCGACATTTTCCGGGGGAGAGACCCAGTACTTC
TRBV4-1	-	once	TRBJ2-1	CASSQDLGRDEQFF	TGCGCCAGCAGCCAAGATCTGGGGCGCGATGAGCAGTTCTTC
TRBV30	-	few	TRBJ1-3	CAWNLGIPGNTIYF	TGTGCCTGGAATTTGGGGATCCCTGGAAACACCATATATTTT
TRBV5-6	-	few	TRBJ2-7	CASSVIRRATYEQYF	TGTGCCAGCAGCGTAATACGGAGAGCCACCTACGAGCAGTACTTC
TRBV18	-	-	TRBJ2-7	CASSPLQASSYEQYF	TGTGCCAGCTCACCTCTACAGGCGAGCTCCTACGAGCAGTACTTC
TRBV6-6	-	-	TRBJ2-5	CASSYSLRRGQETQYF	TGTGCCAGCAGTTACTCGCTGAGGCGGGGACAAGAGACCCAGTACTTC
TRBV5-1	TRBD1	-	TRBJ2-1	CASSLPGTGTVSEQFF	TGCGCCAGCAGCCTACCTGGGACAGGGACGGTGAGTGAGCAGTTCTTC
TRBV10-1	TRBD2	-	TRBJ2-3	CASSHSGSTGTDTQYF	TGCGCCAGCAGTCATAGCGGGAGTACAGGCACAGATACGCAGTATTTT
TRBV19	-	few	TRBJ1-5	CASTPTGFNQPQHF	TGTGCCAGTACCCCCACAGGGTTCAATCAGCCCCAGCATTTT
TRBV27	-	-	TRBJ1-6	CASSFDTSGNSPLHF	TGTGCCAGCAGTTTTGATACCTCAGGGAATTCACCCCTCCACTTT
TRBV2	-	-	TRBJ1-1	CASSGERTTEAFF	TGTGCCAGCAGTGGAGAGAGGACCACTGAAGCTTTCTTT
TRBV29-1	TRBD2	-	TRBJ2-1	CSVGGTSSTQQFF	TGCAGCGTTGGCGGGACTAGCTCCACCCAGCAGTTCTTC
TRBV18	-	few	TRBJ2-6	CASSPPGANVLTF	TGTGCCAGCTCCCCACCTGGGGCCAACGTCCTGACTTTC
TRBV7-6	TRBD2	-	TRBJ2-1	CASTRRAGVDEQFF	TGTGCCAGCACCCGAAGAGCGGGGGTAGATGAGCAGTTCTTC
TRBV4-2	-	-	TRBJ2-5	CASSTRDSPEETQYF	TGTGCCAGCAGCACCCGGGACTCTCCCGAGGAGACCCAGTACTTC
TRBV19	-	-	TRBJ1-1	CASSIAGKNTEAFF	TGTGCCAGTAGTATAGCGGGCAAAAACACTGAAGCTTTCTTT
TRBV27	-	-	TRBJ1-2	CASSFSPRGGDYGYTF	TGTGCCAGCAGTTTTTCCCCGAGGGGAGGTGACTATGGCTACACCTTC
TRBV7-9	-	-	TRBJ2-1	CASSLMGLSSYNEQFF	TGTGCCAGCAGCTTAATGGGACTTAGCTCCTACAATGAGCAGTTCTTC
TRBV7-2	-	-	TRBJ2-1	CASSQRYSNEQFF	TGTGCCAGCAGTCAACGCTACAGCAATGAGCAGTTCTTC
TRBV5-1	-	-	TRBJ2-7	CASSSRGGTGGPEQYF	TGCGCCAGCAGCTCGAGGGGCGGGACCGGGGGCCCCGAGCAGTACTTC
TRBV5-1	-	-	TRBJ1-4	CASSLGRGGEKLFF	TGCGCCAGCTCCCTCGGGAGGGGAGGCGAAAAACTGTTTTTT
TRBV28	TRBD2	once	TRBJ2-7	CASSLGLAGGEYYEQYF	TGTGCCAGCAGTTTAGGACTAGCGGGAGGAGAGTACTACGAGCAGTACTTC
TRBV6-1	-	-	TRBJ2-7	CATSGISYEQYF	TGTGCCACCTCAGGGATCTCCTACGAGCAGTACTTC
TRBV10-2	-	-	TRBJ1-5	CASDPGHSNQPQHF	TGCGCCAGCGATCCGGGGCATAGCAATCAGCCCCAGCATTTT
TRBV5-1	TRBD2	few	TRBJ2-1	CASSPVPSGTSYNEQFF	TGCGCCAGCAGCCCGGTCCCTAGCGGGACCTCCTACAATGAGCAGTTCTTC
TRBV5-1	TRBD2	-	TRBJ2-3	CASSVAGDFTDTQYF	TGCGCCAGCAGCGTAGCGGGAGACTTCACAGATACGCAGTATTTT
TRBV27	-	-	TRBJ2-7	CASSTRESYEQYF	TGTGCCAGCAGCACCCGGGAGTCCTACGAGCAGTACTTC
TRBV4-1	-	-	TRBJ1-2	CASSPSAQAGLYGYTF	TGCGCCAGCAGCCCCTCTGCGCAGGCGGGACTATATGGCTACACCTTC
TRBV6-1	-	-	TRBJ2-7	CASAGTETYEQYF	TGTGCCAGCGCCGGGACTGAGACCTACGAGCAGTACTTC
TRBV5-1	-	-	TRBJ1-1	CASSPHPKGSGTEAFF	TGCGCCAGCAGCCCCCACCCTAAGGGATCGGGCACTGAAGCTTTCTTT
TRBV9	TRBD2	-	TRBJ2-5	CASSISGRNRETQYF	TGTGCCAGCAGCATCAGCGGGAGAAATAGAGAGACCCAGTACTTC